The entry that follows covers one TCR beta chain sequence. This sample was taken from a study of cytomegalovirus exposure and HLA in healthy donors. Amplification used 60 Vbeta primers and 13 Jbeta primers. The table came from immunoSEQ multiplex PCR; TCRdb's copy has only in-frame clones and leaves some out. Here the sample spans 100,000 to 150,000 clones, 65% to 80% being singletons. There are 16 residues in the CDR3. Unmatched junction bases numbered 4, after V lost 1 base and J lost 0 bases. Germline V gene data show CDR1 as SQVTM and CDR2 as ANQGSEA. The sequencing input was PBMCs. The chain recombines TRBV29-1 with TRBJ2-3; 10 bases match TRBD2. The receptor was derived from a woman between 35 and 50 years old in good health and CMV-seropositive. The DNA of the CDR3 is TGCAGCGTTGAAGGTAGCGGGAGGACTAGCACAGATACGCAGTATTTT. Translation: CSVEGSGRTSTDTQYF.